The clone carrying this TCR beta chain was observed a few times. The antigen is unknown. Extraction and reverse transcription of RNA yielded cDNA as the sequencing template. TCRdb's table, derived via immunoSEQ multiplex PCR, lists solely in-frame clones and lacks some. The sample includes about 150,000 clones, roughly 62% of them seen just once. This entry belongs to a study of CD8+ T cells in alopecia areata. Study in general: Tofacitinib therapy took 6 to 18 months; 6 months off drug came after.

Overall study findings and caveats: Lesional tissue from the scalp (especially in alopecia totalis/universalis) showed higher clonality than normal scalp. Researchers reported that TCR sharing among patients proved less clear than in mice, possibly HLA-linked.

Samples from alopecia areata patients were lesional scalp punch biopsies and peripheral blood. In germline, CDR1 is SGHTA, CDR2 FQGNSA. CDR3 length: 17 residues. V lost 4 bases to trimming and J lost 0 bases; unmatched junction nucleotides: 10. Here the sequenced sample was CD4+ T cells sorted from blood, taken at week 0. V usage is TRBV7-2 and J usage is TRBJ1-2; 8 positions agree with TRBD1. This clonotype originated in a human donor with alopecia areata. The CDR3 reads CASSYVWDRKSNYGYTF. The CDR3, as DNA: TGTGCCAGCAGCTACGTCTGGGACAGGAAATCTAACTATGGCTACACCTTC.